These 30 T cell receptor beta chains were sequenced from one sample in a study of CD8+ T cells in alopecia areata. Combined cutaneous lymph node cells underwent sorting by CD4, CD8alpha, NKG2D, NKG2ACE and additional markers. The authors extracted RNA and reverse transcribed it into cDNA as the sequencing template. The table came from immunoSEQ multiplex PCR; TCRdb's copy has only in-frame clones and leaves some out. The record shows more than 250,000 clones for this sample, with no singletons present. Sequencing was performed on CD4+ T cells sorted from a lymph node. Receptors originate from a C3H/HeJ mouse with alopecia areata. The strain bears MHC haplotype H2-k.

A note on this clone: Genes and germline come from the mouse. The CDR3 end lies 4 residues beyond the end of the read and is filled in from the germline J gene. This rearrangement joins TRBV13-3 to TRBJ2-2; a possible D gene is TRBD1 (6 bases). The V end lost 2 bases, the J end lost 0 bases, and 11 bases lay between the germline ends. The germline CDR1 and CDR2 sequences are NNHDY and SYVADS. The length of the CDR3 is 16 residues. The CDR3 sequence is CASSETGQANTGQLYF. CDR3 DNA (partial): TGTGCCAGCAGTGAAACGGGACAAGCAAACACCGGG.

This clone was seen a handful of times. Each gene name is a mouse one. Coverage ceases 4 residues before the CDR3 finishes, and the germline J gene fills in the end. The same CDR3 can be traced to other DNA sequences in this sample. V and J are TRBV19 and TRBJ2-2, with unresolved D. The CDR3 contains 14 residues. Germline V gene data show CDR1 as FNHDT and CDR2 as SITEND (reference sequence). With 2 bases removed from V and 0 bases from J, the gap between germline ends came to 5 bases. The CDR3 DNA, read in part, is TGTGCCAGCAGTATCCAGTCAAACACCGGG. This encodes CASSIQSNTG. The whole CDR3 reads CASSIQSNTGQLYF.

A note on this clone: The germline and genes are mouse ones. The read gets to within 4 residues of the CDR3 end, and the germline J gene fills in the rest. The chain recombines TRBV13-2 with TRBJ2-7, with 12 bases fitting TRBD2. Germline loops: CDR1 NNHNN, CDR2 SYGAGS (reference sequence). The CDR3 length is 14 residues. Incomplete CDR3 DNA: TGTGCCAGCGGTGTCCGACTGGGGGGGCAT. The encoded protein is CASGVRLGGH. The CDR3 in full is CASGVRLGGHEQYF.

Worth noting for this clone: A single base separates this from a much larger clone, so it may be a read error. Gene labels here are mouse ones. The read ends 3 residues early relative to the CDR3; the germline J gene fills the gap. This same CDR3 is encoded by further DNA sequences in the sample. The chain carries TRBV13-1 and TRBJ1-6, with unresolved D. TRBJ1-6 is an ORF for which the function is uncertain. Germline loops: CDR1 NSHNY, CDR2 SYGAGN. This CDR3 region has 14 residues. Between the trimmed V and J ends, which lost 0 bases and 4 bases, there was a span of 5 bases. CDR3 protein: CASSDDSYNSPLYF. The DNA read from the CDR3 is TGTGCCAGCAGTGATGACAGTTATAATTCGCCC.

The sample holds a few counts of this clone. The gene names given are mouse names. The read comes to an end 4 residues before the CDR3 does, leaving the germline J gene to fill in the end. J is TRBJ1-1 and V is TRBV19, with TRBD1 identical over 8 bases. This CDR3 comprises 17 residues. The V gene end was trimmed by 2 bases and the J gene end by 1 base; junction bases not matched to a gene: 10. The V gene's germline CDR1 is FNHDT and CDR2 SITEND (reference sequence). The CDR3 here is CASSIRTGKGRNTEVFF. The sequenced part of the CDR3 DNA is TGTGCCAGCAGTATTCGGACAGGGAAGGGGAGGAACACA.

About this clone: Genes and germline are mouse. The CDR3 end falls 4 residues outside the read, so it is completed with the germline J gene. The chain carries TRBV31 and TRBJ1-2, with 8 bases lining up with TRBD1. The J segment lost 3 bases and the V segment lost 2 bases, leaving 5 bases of the junction unmatched. The CDR3 length is 14 residues. The germline V gene has CDR1 GKSSPN and CDR2 SITVG. Partial CDR3 DNA: TGTGCCTGGAGTTTCCAGGGGGCCGACTCC. Its protein product is CAWSFQGADS. Given in full, the CDR3 is CAWSFQGADSDYTF.

Worth noting for this clone: Germline and genes: mouse. The read ends 4 residues early relative to the CDR3; the germline J gene fills the gap. V and J are TRBV13-1 and TRBJ1-1; 8 nucleotides match TRBD1. V trimming: 4 bases; J trimming: 4 bases; junction bases outside the gene matches: 6. CDR1 and CDR2 from the germline V gene are NSHNY and SYGAGN. This CDR3 region has 14 residues. CDR3 bases read: TGTGCCAGCAGTCCCCAGGGGGCAGGCACA. Protein: CASSPQGAGT. The CDR3 in its entirety is CASSPQGAGTEVFF.

Worth noting for this clone: Genes and germline come from the mouse. The CDR3 extends 3 residues past the end of the read, so its final part is completed from the germline J gene. This chain links TRBV1 with TRBJ1-6; 7 positions agree with TRBD1. TRBJ1-6 is marked as an open reading frame, function uncertain. The germline CDR1 and CDR2 sequences are NSQYPW and LRSPGD (reference sequence). The CDR3 loop spans 17 amino acids. V lost 3 bases and J lost 3; bases outside the gene matches: 8. The covered CDR3 bases are TGCACCTGCAGTGCCGGACAGGAGAGGGTCTATAATTCGCCC. It specifies CTCSAGQERVYNSP. From start to end, the CDR3 is CTCSAGQERVYNSPLYF.

A few counts support this clone. Here the gene names and germline are mouse. The CDR3 end falls 4 residues outside the read, so it is completed with the germline J gene. The chain recombines TRBV19 with TRBJ2-7, with D perhaps TRBD1 (5 bases). V was pared by 4 bases and J by 0 bases, with 11 bases between. Looked up from germline, CDR1 is FNHDT and CDR2 is SITEND (reference sequence). This CDR3 spans 14 amino acids. CDR3 bases read: TGTGCCAGCAGTCAGAGGACAAACTCCTAT. It is translated as CASSQRTNSY. The full CDR3 protein is CASSQRTNSYEQYF.

In the case of this clone: The genes are named according to mouse. The read terminates 4 residues ahead of where the CDR3 ends, so the germline J gene completes it. The chain has TRBV5 and TRBJ2-7; 8 bases agree with TRBD2. J gave up 0 bases and V 1 base, and 2 bases lay outside the gene matches. Germline CDR1 reads LGHNA; CDR2 reads YNLKQL (reference sequence). This CDR3 region has 15 residues. The CDR3 spells CASSQVGGDSYEQYF. CDR3 bases read: TGTGCCAGCAGCCAAGTTGGGGGGGACTCCTAT.

The table lists this clone with a few counts. The gene names here belong to mouse. The CDR3 extends 4 residues past the end of the read, so its final part is completed from the germline J gene. The gene calls are TRBV5 and TRBJ2-2; 7 nucleotides agree with TRBD2. This CDR3 comprises 16 residues. V shed 4 bases, J shed 0 bases, and the junction held 5 bases outside the gene matches. The germline V gene encodes CDR1 LGHNA and CDR2 YNLKQL (reference sequence). CDR3 DNA (partial): TGTGCCAGCAGCCCCTCGCTGGGGGCAAACACCGGG. Amino acids: CASSPSLGANTG. The whole CDR3 reads CASSPSLGANTGQLYF.

This clone appeared a few times. Gene names are the mouse ones. The read terminates 4 residues ahead of where the CDR3 ends, so the germline J gene completes it. The rearrangement links TRBV1 to TRBJ2-2; 12 positions agree with TRBD1. This CDR3 has 17 amino acids. The germline V gene has CDR1 NSQYPW and CDR2 LRSPGD (reference sequence). CDR3 bases read: TGCACCTGCAGTGCAAAATCCGGGACAGGGGGCTTCGGG. Residues: CTCSAKSGTGGFG. The full CDR3 protein is CTCSAKSGTGGFGQLYF. Combining the CDR3 with reference TRBV1 and TRBJ2-2 gives the whole variable domain VTLLEQNPRWRLVPRGQAVNLRCILKNSQYPWMSWYQQDLQKQLQWLFTLRSPGDKEVKSLPGADYLATRVTDTELRLQVANMSQGRTLYCTCSAKSGTGGFGQLYFGEGSKLTVL.

This clone was counted a few times. The germline and genes are mouse ones. The read halts 4 residues ahead of the CDR3 end, with the missing end drawn from the germline J gene. Distinct nucleotide sequences in the sample also encode this CDR3. This chain joins TRBV1 and TRBJ2-4, with D possibly being TRBD1 (6 bases). This CDR3 region has 14 residues. Germline V CDR1 and CDR2: NSQYPW, LRSPGD (reference sequence). Incomplete CDR3 DNA: TGCACCTGCAGTGCAGATCCAGGGGAGAAC. It yields the protein CTCSADPGEN. The whole CDR3 sequence is CTCSADPGENTLYF.

This clone was observed a few times. Gene names follow the mouse nomenclature. The read ends 4 residues early relative to the CDR3; the germline J gene fills the gap. The V gene is TRBV31, the J gene TRBJ2-5; D is undetermined. The CDR3 sequence is 13 residues long. CDR1 and CDR2 (germline): GKSSPN, SITVG. V lost 0 bases and J 1 base, leaving 5 bases between the germline ends. The part of the CDR3 DNA that was read is TGTGCCTGGAGTCTGGCAGACCAAGAC. Its protein product is CAWSLADQD. The full CDR3 sequence reads CAWSLADQDTQYF.

Comment on this clone: Each gene name is a mouse one. This CDR3 is CASSHGGNYAEQFF. CDR3 bases read: TGTGCCAGCAGCCACGGGGGGAACTATGCT. The chain has TRBV5 and TRBJ2-1; a possible D gene is TRBD2 (6 bases). The read stops 4 residues short of the end of the CDR3; the missing end is completed from the germline J gene. Deletions cut 3 bases from V and 1 base from J, with 7 bases between. The CDR3 extends over 14 amino acids. CDR1 LGHNA and CDR2 YNLKQL come from the germline V gene (reference sequence).

A note on this clone: Being one base from a much bigger clone, this may be a read error. The gene names here belong to mouse. The read finishes 4 residues shy of the CDR3 end, and the germline J gene is used to complete it. The same CDR3 also results from other DNA sequences found in this sample. The V call is TRBV5, the J call TRBJ2-3; 9 positions agree with TRBD2. This CDR3 spans 15 amino acids. V trimming: 4 bases; J trimming: 0 bases; junction bases outside the gene matches: 2. Germline lookup yields CDR1 LGHNA and CDR2 YNLKQL (reference sequence). CDR3 protein: CASSRDWGSAETLYF. The DNA read from the CDR3 is TGTGCCAGCAGCCGAGACTGGGGGAGTGCAGAA.

This clone has only a few counts. Gene labels here are mouse ones. Sequencing ends 4 residues short of the CDR3 end; the germline J gene provides the rest. This chain uses TRBV14 with TRBJ2-5; 7 nucleotides agree with TRBD1. CDR1 and CDR2 (germline): SGHDT, FRDEAV. The CDR3 covers 13 residues. The CDR3: CASSPTGRDTQYF. The CDR3 bases that were read are TGTGCCAGCAGTCCGACAGGGAGAGAC.

Concerning this clone itself: Gene names are the mouse ones. The CDR3 end falls 4 residues outside the read, so it is completed with the germline J gene. The chain couples TRBV13-2 to TRBJ2-2; TRBD2 matches 14 bases. The trim removed 5 bases at V and 3 bases at J, leaving 12 bases unmatched. CDR1 is NNHNN and CDR2 is SYGAGS in the germline V gene (reference sequence). CDR3 length: 19 amino acids. CDR3: CASGKIGDWGGAHTGQLYF. CDR3 bases read: TGTGCCAGCGGAAAGATTGGGGACTGGGGGGGCGCTCACACCGGG.

Many counts were recorded for this clone. Genes here carry mouse names. The CDR3 is cut off 3 residues early in the read; its end comes from the germline J gene. V and J are TRBV13-1 and TRBJ1-6; 7 nucleotides align to TRBD1. TRBJ1-6 is an open reading frame whose function is uncertain. With 5 bases clipped from V and 3 bases from J, the junction kept 2 bases outside the gene matches. CDR1 and CDR2 (germline): NSHNY, SYGAGN. The CDR3 covers 14 residues. CDR3 loop: CASSGQVYNSPLYF. The sequenced CDR3 bases are TGTGCCAGCAGCGGACAGGTCTATAATTCGCCC.

There are a few counts of this clone. These gene names are mouse names. The CDR3 end lies 4 residues beyond the end of the read and is filled in from the germline J gene. V usage is TRBV13-1 and J usage is TRBJ1-2, with TRBD1 matching over 10 bases. V was pared by 3 bases and J by 2 bases, with 4 bases of the junction left unmatched. This CDR3 region has 15 residues. The V gene's germline CDR1 is NSHNY and CDR2 SYGAGN. The CDR3 DNA, read in part, is TGTGCCAGCAGTGCTGGGGGACAGGGGAACTCC. It yields the protein CASSAGGQGNS. The whole CDR3 protein is CASSAGGQGNSDYTF.

This clone was seen a few times. Germline and genes: mouse. With the read ending 4 residues before the CDR3 end, the germline J gene is used to fill in that end. This chain links TRBV1 with TRBJ1-1; 10 bases line up with TRBD1. This CDR3 region has 16 residues. Germline-derived CDR1 and CDR2 are NSQYPW and LRSPGD (reference sequence). CDR3 DNA, as far as it was read: TGCACCTGCAGTGCTTCGTCCGGGACAGGGGAAGGA. Protein sequence: CTCSASSGTGEG. The whole CDR3 protein reads CTCSASSGTGEGEVFF.

In the case of this clone: Gene names are the mouse ones. The CDR3 end is not reached by the read, which stops 4 residues before it; the germline J gene fills it in. Distinct nucleotide sequences in the sample also encode this CDR3. The genes are TRBV19 and TRBJ1-2; 7 bases are shared with TRBD1. V was clipped by 5 bases and J by 0 bases; unmatched bases: 4. CDR1 is FNHDT and CDR2 is SITEND in the germline V gene (reference sequence). The CDR3 is made up of 14 amino acids. Incomplete CDR3 DNA: TGTGCCAGCAGAAGGGACAGTACAAACTCC. Encoded protein: CASRRDSTNS. The entire CDR3 sequence reads CASRRDSTNSDYTF.

This clone was seen more than once but under ten times. Gene names follow the mouse nomenclature. The CDR3 is cut off 4 residues early in the read; its end comes from the germline J gene. V usage is TRBV19 and J usage is TRBJ2-3; possible D gene TRBD2, 6 bases. The V and J ends lost 4 bases and 0 bases respectively, with 12 bases between them. This CDR3 comprises 15 residues. Germline CDR1 is FNHDT and CDR2 is SITEND (reference sequence). The DNA read from the CDR3 is TGTGCCAGCAGTCGACTGGATTTTAGTGCAGAA. Translating it yields CASSRLDFSAE. The whole CDR3 protein is CASSRLDFSAETLYF. Looking up the rest from reference TRBV19 and TRBJ2-3 gives the full variable domain: GGIITQTPKFLIGQEGQKLTLKCQQNFNHDTMYWYRQDSGKGLRLIYYSITENDLQKGDLSEGYDASREKKSSFSLTVTSAQKNEMAVFLCASSRLDFSAETLYFGSGTRLTVL.

This clone was seen a few times. Each gene name is a mouse one. The CDR3 end is not reached by the read, which stops 4 residues before it; the germline J gene fills it in. The chain uses TRBV1 and TRBJ1-1; D possibly corresponds to TRBD1 (6 bases). Germline assignment: CDR1 NSQYPW and CDR2 LRSPGD (reference sequence). This CDR3 spans 14 amino acids. V lost 1 base to trimming and J lost 3 bases, with 9 bases between them. The CDR3 sequence: CTCSAVGGHTEVFF. Incomplete CDR3 DNA: TGCACCTGCAGTGCAGTAGGGGGACACACA.

Comment on this clone: Gene names and germline refer to mouse. The read falls 4 residues short of the CDR3 end, and the missing part is taken from the germline J gene. V and J are TRBV5 and TRBJ2-5; 7 bases fit TRBD2. The CDR3 is made up of 16 amino acids. V lost 2 bases and J lost 0; bases outside the gene matches: 5. CDR1 is LGHNA and CDR2 is YNLKQL in the germline V gene (reference sequence). This CDR3 is CASSQRTGLNQDTQYF. CDR3 DNA, as far as it was read: TGTGCCAGCAGCCAAAGGACTGGACTTAACCAAGAC.

Remarks on this clone: Gene labels here are mouse ones. Coverage ceases 4 residues before the CDR3 finishes, and the germline J gene fills in the end. The chain links TRBV13-1 to TRBJ2-1, with TRBD1 as a possible D gene (6 bases). Germline V gives CDR1 NSHNY, CDR2 SYGAGN. The CDR3 contains 15 residues. The V end was cut by 3 bases, the J end by 3 bases, with 13 bases between. CDR3 bases read: TGTGCCAGCAGTGTGTCCAGGGGAGGCTATGCT. It yields the protein CASSVSRGGYA. The entire CDR3 protein reads CASSVSRGGYAEQFF.

This clone was counted only a few times. Gene and germline names: mouse. The read halts 4 residues ahead of the CDR3 end, with the missing end drawn from the germline J gene. V gene TRBV13-1 combines with J gene TRBJ1-2; D call uncertain. Germline CDR1 is NSHNY and CDR2 is SYGAGN. The CDR3 loop spans 14 amino acids. The V and J ends lost 0 bases and 2 bases respectively, with 8 bases between them. CDR3 protein: CASSDEGSNSDYTF. Incomplete CDR3 DNA: TGTGCCAGCAGTGATGAGGGTTCTAACTCC.

This clone was recorded a few times. Gene names refer to mouse genes. The read stops 4 residues short of the end of the CDR3; the missing end is completed from the germline J gene. The V gene is TRBV13-1, the J gene TRBJ1-2; 9 positions match TRBD1. V lost 5 bases, J lost 1 base, and 6 bases stayed unmatched. Per germline, CDR1 NSHNY and CDR2 SYGAGN. This CDR3 comprises 15 residues. CDR3 region: CASRGPGQGNSDYTF. CDR3 DNA (partial): TGTGCCAGCAGGGGACCGGGACAGGGAAACTCC.

This clone was counted a few times. Each gene name is a mouse one. The read gets to within 4 residues of the CDR3 end, and the germline J gene fills in the rest. This chain joins TRBV17 and TRBJ2-7, with 10 nucleotides matching TRBD1. This CDR3 has 14 amino acids. Germline CDR1 reads MNHDT; CDR2 reads YYDKIL. Partial CDR3 DNA: TGTGCTAGCAGTAGTCGGGGACAGGGGTAT. This translates into CASSSRGQGY. The full CDR3 sequence reads CASSSRGQGYEQYF.

This clone was recorded a few times. These gene names are mouse names. The sequence runs out 4 residues before the end of the CDR3; the remainder is reconstructed from the germline J gene. The chain carries TRBV31 and TRBJ2-1, with a tentative D call TRBD1 (6 bases). CDR3 size: 15 residues. Germline V gives CDR1 GKSSPN, CDR2 SITVG. Trimming shortened V by 0 bases and J by 0 bases, and 9 bases separated the two germline ends. CDR3 bases read: TGTGCCTGGAGTCTAAAGGGGGTTAACTATGCT. Translated, it gives CAWSLKGVNYA. The whole CDR3 region reads CAWSLKGVNYAEQFF.